The sequence of this T cell receptor (beta chain) was determined in a study of response to subunit inactivated influenza vaccine. General study findings and limits: The authors put forward the suggestion that each seasonal influenza vaccination may bring in only a limited number of new T cells.

TCRdb passed the RT-PCR reads through MiXCR, listing each CDR3 protein once. Among 860,000 or so distinct CDR3 sequences listed, over 20% were seen once. Remarks on this clonotype: As yet, its antigen is unknown.

The receptor was isolated from a man aged 45-65 years who received an inactivated influenza vaccine. This specimen was PBMCs from blood, taken roughly 5 days after vaccination.

The CDR3 loop is CASSEPTGAGGYTF. Written as DNA, the CDR3 is TGTGCCAGCAGTGAACCAACAGGGGCGGGCGGCTACACCTTC. This chain joins TRBV25-1 and TRBJ1-2; 7 nucleotides line up with TRBD1. The junction had 8 bases not matched to a gene; V was cut back by 2 bases and J by 8 bases. This CDR3 comprises 14 residues. Germline V gives CDR1 MGHDK, CDR2 SYGVNS.